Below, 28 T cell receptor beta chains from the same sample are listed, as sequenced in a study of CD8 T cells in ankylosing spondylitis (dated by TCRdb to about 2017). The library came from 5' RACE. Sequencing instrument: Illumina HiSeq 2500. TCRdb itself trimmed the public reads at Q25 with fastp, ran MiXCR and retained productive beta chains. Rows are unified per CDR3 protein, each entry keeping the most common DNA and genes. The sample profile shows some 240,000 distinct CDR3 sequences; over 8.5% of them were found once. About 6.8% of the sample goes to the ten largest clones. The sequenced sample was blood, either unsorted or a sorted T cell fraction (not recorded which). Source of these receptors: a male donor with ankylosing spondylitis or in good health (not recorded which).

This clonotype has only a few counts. The CDR3 region has the DNA TGTGCCAGCTCACCAACTAGCACACAAAACATTCAGTACTTC. This codes for CASSPTSTQNIQYF. The chain uses TRBV18 and TRBJ2-4; D is perhaps TRBD2 (6 bases). Trimming left V 2 bases short and J 5 bases short, with 10 bases between. Looked up from germline, CDR1 is KGHSH and CDR2 is LQKENI. The CDR3 spans 14 residues.

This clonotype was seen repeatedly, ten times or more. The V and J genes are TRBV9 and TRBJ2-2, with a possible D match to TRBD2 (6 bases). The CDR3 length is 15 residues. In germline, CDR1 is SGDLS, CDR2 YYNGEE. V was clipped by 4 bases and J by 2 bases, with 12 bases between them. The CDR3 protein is CASSPGLRNTGELFF. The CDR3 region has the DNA TGTGCCAGCAGCCCGGGACTCAGAAACACCGGGGAGCTGTTTTTT.

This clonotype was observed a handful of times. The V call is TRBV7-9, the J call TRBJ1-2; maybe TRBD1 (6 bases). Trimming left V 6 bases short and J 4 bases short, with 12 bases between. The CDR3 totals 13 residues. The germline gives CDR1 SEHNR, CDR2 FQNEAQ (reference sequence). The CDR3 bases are TGTGCCAGCAGAAAGGGACAAGGCTATGGCTACACCTTC. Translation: CASRKGQGYGYTF. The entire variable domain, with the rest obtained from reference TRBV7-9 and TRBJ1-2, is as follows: DTGVSQNPRHKITKRGQNVTFRCDPISEHNRLYWYRQTLGQGPEFLTYFQNEAQLEKSRLLSDRFSAERPKGSFSTLEIQRTEQGDSAMYLCASRKGQGYGYTFGSGTRLTVV.

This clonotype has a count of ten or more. The CDR3 coding sequence is TGCAGTGCTAGAAAGCGAAACAATGAGCAGTTCTTC. Protein product: CSARKRNNEQFF. V gene TRBV20-1 combines with J gene TRBJ2-1; D call uncertain. This CDR3 has 12 amino acids. The V gene lost 2 bases and the J gene lost 5 bases, with 7 bases spanning the gap. CDR1 is DFQATT and CDR2 is SNEGSKA in the germline V gene (reference sequence).

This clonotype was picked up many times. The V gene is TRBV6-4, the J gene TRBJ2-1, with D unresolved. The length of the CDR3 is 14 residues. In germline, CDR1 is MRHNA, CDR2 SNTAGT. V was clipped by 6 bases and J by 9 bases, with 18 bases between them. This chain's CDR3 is CASRPDPVGGEQFF. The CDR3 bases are TGTGCCAGCAGACCCGACCCCGTCGGTGGTGAGCAGTTCTTC.

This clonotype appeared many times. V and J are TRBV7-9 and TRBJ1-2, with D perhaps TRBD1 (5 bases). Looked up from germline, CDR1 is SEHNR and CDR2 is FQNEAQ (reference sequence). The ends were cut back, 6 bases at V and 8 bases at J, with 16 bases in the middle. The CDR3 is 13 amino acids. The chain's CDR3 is CASSTGTPGGYTF. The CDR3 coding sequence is TGTGCCAGCAGTACCGGGACTCCGGGGGGCTACACCTTC.

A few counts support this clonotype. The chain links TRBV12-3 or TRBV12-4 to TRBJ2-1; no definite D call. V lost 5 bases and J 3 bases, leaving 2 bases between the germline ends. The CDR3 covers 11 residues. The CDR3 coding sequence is TGTGCCAGCAGTATCTACAATGAGCAGTTCTTC. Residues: CASSIYNEQFF.

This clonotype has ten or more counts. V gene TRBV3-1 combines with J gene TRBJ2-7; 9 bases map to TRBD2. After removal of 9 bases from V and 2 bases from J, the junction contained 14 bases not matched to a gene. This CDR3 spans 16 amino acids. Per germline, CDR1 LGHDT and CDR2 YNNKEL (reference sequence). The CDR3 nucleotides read TGTGCCAGTAGGAAGGGATCAGCGGGAGGCACCTACGAGCAGTACTTC. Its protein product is CASRKGSAGGTYEQYF.

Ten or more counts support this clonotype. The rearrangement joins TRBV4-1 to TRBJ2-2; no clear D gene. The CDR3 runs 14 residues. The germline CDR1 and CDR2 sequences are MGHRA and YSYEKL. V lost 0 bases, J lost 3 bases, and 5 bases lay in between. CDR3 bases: TGCGCCAGCAGCCAAGAAGGATACACCGGGGAGCTGTTTTTT. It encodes CASSQEGYTGELFF.

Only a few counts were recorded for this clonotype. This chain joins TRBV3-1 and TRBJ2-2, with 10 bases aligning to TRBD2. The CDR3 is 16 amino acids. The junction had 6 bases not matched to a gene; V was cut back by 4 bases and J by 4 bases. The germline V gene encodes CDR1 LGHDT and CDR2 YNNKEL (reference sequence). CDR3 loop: CASSPRLAGGTGELFF. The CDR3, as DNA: TGTGCCAGCAGCCCCCGACTAGCGGGTGGCACCGGGGAGCTGTTTTTT. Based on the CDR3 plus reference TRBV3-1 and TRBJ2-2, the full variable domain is DTAVSQTPKYLVTQMGNDKSIKCEQNLGHDTMYWYKQDSKKFLKIMFSYNNKELIINETVPNRFSPKSPDKAHLNLHINSLELGDSAVYFCASSPRLAGGTGELFFGEGSRLTVL.

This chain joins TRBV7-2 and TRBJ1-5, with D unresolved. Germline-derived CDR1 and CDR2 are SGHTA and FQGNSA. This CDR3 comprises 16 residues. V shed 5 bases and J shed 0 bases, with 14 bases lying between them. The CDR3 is CASSTEGDYSNQPQHF. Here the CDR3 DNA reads TGTGCCAGCAGCACAGAAGGAGATTATAGCAATCAGCCCCAGCATTTT.

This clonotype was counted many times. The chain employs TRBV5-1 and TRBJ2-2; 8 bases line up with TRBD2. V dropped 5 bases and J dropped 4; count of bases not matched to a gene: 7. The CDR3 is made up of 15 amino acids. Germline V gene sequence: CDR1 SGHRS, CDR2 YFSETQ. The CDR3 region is CASRRSGDRTGELFF. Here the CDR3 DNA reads TGCGCCAGCAGACGTAGCGGGGACCGCACCGGGGAGCTGTTTTTT.

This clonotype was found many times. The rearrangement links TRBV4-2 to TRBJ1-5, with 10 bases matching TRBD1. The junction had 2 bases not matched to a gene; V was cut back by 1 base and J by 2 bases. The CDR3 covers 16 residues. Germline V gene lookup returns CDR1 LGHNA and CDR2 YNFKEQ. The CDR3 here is CASSQGQGAGNQPQHF. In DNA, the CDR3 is TGTGCCAGCAGCCAAGGACAGGGGGCTGGCAATCAGCCCCAGCATTTT.

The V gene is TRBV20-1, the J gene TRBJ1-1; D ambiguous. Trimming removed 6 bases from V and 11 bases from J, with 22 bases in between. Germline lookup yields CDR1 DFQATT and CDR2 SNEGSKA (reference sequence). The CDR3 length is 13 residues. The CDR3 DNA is TGCAGTGCAAACCCGGCAGAGGGAATATCGGCTTTCTTT. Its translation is CSANPAEGISAFF.

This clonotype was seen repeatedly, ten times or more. The CDR3 region has the DNA TGTGCCATCATGGGACAGGGGTACAATTCACCCCTCCACTTT. It encodes CAIMGQGYNSPLHF. The V and J genes are TRBV10-3 and TRBJ1-6, with 10 bases that match TRBD1. V shed 7 bases, J shed 7 bases, and the junction held 4 bases outside the gene matches. Germline CDR1 and CDR2: ENHRY and SYGVKD. CDR3 size: 14 residues.

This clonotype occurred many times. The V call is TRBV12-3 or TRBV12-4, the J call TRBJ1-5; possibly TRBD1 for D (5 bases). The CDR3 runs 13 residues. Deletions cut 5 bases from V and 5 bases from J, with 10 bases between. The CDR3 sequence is CASSDRMDQPQHF. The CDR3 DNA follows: TGTGCCAGCAGTGACAGAATGGATCAGCCCCAGCATTTT.

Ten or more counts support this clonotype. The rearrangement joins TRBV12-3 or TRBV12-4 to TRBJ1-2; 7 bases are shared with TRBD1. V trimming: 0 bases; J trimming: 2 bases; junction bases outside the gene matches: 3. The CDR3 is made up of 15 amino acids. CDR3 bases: TGTGCCAGCAGTTTAGCGGACAGGAGGAACTATGGCTACACCTTC. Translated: CASSLADRRNYGYTF.

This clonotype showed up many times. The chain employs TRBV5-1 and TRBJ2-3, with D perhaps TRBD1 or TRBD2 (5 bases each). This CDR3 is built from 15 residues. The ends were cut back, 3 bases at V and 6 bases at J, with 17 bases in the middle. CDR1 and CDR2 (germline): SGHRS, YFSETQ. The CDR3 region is CASSSGTAGLDTQYF. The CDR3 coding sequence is TGCGCCAGCAGCTCGGGGACGGCGGGTTTGGATACGCAGTATTTT.

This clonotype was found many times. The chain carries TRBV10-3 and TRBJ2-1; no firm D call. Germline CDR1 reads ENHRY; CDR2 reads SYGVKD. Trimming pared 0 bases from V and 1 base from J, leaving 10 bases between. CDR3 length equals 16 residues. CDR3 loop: CAISESGQRSYNEQFF. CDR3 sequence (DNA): TGTGCCATCAGTGAGTCGGGCCAGCGATCCTACAATGAGCAGTTCTTC.

The CDR3 nucleotides read TGTGCCAGCAGCTCCCTGGGGTCAGGGGCTGTGCAGTTCTTC. As protein: CASSSLGSGAVQFF. The chain combines TRBV7-9 with TRBJ2-1; tentatively, D is TRBD1 (6 bases). Trimming took off 4 bases at V and 12 bases at J, with 19 bases between the two ends. In germline, CDR1 is SEHNR, CDR2 FQNEAQ (reference sequence). The CDR3 has 14 amino acids. The full variable domain, with the rest looked up from reference TRBV7-9 and TRBJ2-1, is DTGVSQNPRHKITKRGQNVTFRCDPISEHNRLYWYRQTLGQGPEFLTYFQNEAQLEKSRLLSDRFSAERPKGSFSTLEIQRTEQGDSAMYLCASSSLGSGAVQFFGPGTRLTVL.

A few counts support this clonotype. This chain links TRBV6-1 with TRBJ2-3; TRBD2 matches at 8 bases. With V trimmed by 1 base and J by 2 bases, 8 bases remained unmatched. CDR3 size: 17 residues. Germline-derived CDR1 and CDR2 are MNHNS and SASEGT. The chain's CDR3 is CASSEDYGGRTTDTQYF. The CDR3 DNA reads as TGTGCCAGCAGTGAAGATTATGGCGGGAGGACCACAGATACGCAGTATTTT.

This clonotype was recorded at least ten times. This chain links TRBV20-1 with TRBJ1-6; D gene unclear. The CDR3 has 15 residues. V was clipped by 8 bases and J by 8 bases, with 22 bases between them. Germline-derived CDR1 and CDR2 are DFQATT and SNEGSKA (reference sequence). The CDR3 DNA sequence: TGCAGTCCCTATCAACCGGGCAAGGCCCATTCACCCCTCCACTTT. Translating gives CSPYQPGKAHSPLHF.

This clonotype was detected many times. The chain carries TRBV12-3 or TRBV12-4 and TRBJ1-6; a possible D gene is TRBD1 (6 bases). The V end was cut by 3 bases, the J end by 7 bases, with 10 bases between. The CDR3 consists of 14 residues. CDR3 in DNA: TGTGCCAGCAGTTTCCAGCAGGGGAATTCACCCCTCCACTTT. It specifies CASSFQQGNSPLHF.

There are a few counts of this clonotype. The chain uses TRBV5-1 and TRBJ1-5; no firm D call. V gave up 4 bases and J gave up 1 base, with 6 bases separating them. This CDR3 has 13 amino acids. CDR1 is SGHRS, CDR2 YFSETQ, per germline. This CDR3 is CASSHDSNQPQHF. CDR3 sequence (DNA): TGCGCCAGCAGCCATGACAGCAATCAGCCCCAGCATTTT.

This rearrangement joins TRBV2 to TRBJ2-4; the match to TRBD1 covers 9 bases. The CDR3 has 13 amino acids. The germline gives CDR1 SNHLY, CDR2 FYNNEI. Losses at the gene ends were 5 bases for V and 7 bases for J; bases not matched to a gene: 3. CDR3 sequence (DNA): TGTGCCAGCAGTCCCGGGACAGGGAACATTCAGTACTTC. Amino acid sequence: CASSPGTGNIQYF.

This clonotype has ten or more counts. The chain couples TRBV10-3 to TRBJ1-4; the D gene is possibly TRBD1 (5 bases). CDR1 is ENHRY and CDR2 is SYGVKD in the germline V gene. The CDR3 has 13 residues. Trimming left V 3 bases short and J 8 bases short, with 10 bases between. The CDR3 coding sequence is TGTGCCATCAGTGAAAGGGGCAACGAAAAACTGTTTTTT. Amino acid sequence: CAISERGNEKLFF.

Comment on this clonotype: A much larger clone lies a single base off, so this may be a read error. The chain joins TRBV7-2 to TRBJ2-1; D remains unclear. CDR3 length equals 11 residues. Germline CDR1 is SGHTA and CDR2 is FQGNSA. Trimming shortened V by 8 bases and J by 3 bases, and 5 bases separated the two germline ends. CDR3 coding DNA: TGTGCCAGCGACGGCTACAATGAGCAGTTCTTC. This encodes CASDGYNEQFF.

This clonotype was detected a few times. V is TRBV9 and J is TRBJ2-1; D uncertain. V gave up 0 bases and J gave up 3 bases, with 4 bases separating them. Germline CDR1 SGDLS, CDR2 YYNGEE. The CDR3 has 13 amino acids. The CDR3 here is CASSVGDYNEQFF. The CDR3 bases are TGTGCCAGCAGCGTAGGGGACTACAATGAGCAGTTCTTC.